The next 4 T cell receptor beta chains were all read from a single sample in a study of breast tumors, draining lymph nodes, adjacent tissues. Samples came from axillary lymph nodes draining the breast cancer. In TCRdb, the multiplex PCR reads were re-called with MiXCR into one record per CDR3 protein. The table records approximately 170,000 distinct CDR3 sequences, roughly a third of them present only once. Sequencing was performed on axillary lymph node tissue. The receptors were gathered from a female donor with breast cancer. Some clones in this sample may be carry-over from other donors' samples.

This clonotype was seen ten or more times. The rearrangement links TRBV24-1 to TRBJ1-2; TRBD1 might be the D (5 bases). Trimming removed 4 bases from V and 4 bases from J, with 12 bases in between. Germline loops: CDR1 KGHDR, CDR2 SFDVKD. The CDR3 has 14 residues. Here the CDR3 reads CATSDPLGTYGYTF. The CDR3 DNA is TGTGCCACCAGTGACCCCCTTGGGACCTATGGCTACACCTTC.

This clonotype was seen a handful of times. The rearrangement links TRBV14 to TRBJ2-4; D not resolved. The ends were cut back, 0 bases at V and 0 bases at J, with 18 bases in the middle. The CDR3 extends over 19 amino acids. CDR1 is SGHDN and CDR2 is FVKESK in the germline V gene. The CDR3 is CASSQEFGATSTAKNIQYF. CDR3 nucleotide sequence: TGTGCCAGCAGCCAAGAGTTCGGCGCAACGAGTACAGCCAAAAACATTCAGTACTTC.

This clonotype has ten or more counts. The V call is TRBV24-1, the J call TRBJ2-5; 9 bases match TRBD2. Germline V lookup: CDR1 KGHDR, CDR2 SFDVKD. The CDR3 spans 15 residues. V dropped 0 bases and J dropped 4; count of bases not matched to a gene: 2. Here the CDR3 reads CATSDLGAGGETQYF. CDR3 DNA: TGTGCCACCAGTGATTTGGGAGCGGGGGGAGAGACCCAGTACTTC.

The chain carries TRBV14 and TRBJ2-3; D unclear. CDR3 length: 13 residues. V lost 0 bases and J 5 bases, leaving 6 bases between the germline ends. Germline values: CDR1 SGHDN, CDR2 FVKESK. CDR3 coding DNA: TGTGCCAGCAGCCAAGATACGATAGATACGCAGTATTTT. Amino acids: CASSQDTIDTQYF.